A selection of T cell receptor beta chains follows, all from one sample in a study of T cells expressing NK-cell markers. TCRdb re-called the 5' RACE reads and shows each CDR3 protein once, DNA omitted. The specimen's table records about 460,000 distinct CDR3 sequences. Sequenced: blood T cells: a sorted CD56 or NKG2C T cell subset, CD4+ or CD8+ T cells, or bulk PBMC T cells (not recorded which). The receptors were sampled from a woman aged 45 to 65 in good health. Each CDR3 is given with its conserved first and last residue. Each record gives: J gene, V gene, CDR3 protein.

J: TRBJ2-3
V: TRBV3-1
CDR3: CASSQGRLESGYTQYF

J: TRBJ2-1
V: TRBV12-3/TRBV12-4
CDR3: CASSDRKTSGGSQFF

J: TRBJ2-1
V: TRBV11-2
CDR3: CASRGLHPPTRYNEQFF

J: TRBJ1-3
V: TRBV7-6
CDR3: CASSLGAGGAGNTIYF

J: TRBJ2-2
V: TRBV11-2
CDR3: CASSTSSGRGTGELFF

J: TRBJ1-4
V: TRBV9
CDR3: CASSVSGGYEKLFF

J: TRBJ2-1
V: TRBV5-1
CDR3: CASSLDPGGNEQFF

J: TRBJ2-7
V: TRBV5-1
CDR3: CASSPDGYYEQYF

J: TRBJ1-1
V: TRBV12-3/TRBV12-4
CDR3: CASSGTGGGNTEAFF

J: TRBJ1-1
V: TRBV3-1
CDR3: CASSPRDTDTEAFF

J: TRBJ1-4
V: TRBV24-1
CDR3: CATSESSGTESKLFF

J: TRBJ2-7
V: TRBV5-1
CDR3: CASSLEPGRFYEQYF

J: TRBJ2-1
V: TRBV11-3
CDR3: CASSQGLDTYNEQFF

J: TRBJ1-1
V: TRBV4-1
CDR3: CASSQERRDSRATEAFF

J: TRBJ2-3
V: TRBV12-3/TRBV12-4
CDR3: CASSLEPDTQYF

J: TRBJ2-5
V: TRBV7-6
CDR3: CASSYRVEQETQYF

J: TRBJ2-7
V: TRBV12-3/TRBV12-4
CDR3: CASRTGGYEQYF

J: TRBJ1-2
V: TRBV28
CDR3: CASTEDRGRGYGYTF

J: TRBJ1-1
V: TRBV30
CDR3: CAWGAGEPRNTEAFF

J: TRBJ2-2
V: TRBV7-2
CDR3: CASSLQALNTGELFF

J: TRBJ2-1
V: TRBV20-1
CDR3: CSALTGGFSYNEQFF

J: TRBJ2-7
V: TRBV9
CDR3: CASSRGHSASYEQYF

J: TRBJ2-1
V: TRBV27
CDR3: CASTPLAGGPNNEQFF

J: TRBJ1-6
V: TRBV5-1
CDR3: CASTLSGLGSPLHF

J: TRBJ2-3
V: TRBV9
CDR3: CASSVGRASSTDTQYF

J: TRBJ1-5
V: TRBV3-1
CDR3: CASSPGTGFSNQPQHF

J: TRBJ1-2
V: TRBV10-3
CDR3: CAISADRRDPGGWDYGYTF

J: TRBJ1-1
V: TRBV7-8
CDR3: CASSLESLVEAFF

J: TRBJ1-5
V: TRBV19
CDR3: CASRRTASNQPQHF

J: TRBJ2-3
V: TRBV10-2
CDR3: CASSEAGRSTDTQYF

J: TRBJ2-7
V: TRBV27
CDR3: CASSFRAALNEQYF

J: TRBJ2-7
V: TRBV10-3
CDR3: CAISEIDRDLQEQYF

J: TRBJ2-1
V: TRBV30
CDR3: CAWGAKRGYNEQFF

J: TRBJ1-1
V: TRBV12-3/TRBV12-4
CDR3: CACRLGLNTEAFF

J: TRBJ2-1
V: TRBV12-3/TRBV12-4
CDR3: CASSEGWTYNEQFF

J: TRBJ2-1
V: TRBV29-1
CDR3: CSVVPGTARYNEQFF

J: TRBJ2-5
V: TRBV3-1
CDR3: CASTIISGNKETQYF

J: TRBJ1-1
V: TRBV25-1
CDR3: CASSEYFGQGSNTEAFF

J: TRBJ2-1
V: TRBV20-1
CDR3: CSARGGTSGTSYNEQFF

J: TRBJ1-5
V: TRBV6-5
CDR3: CASSYYPGQPQHF

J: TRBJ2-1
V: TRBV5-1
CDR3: CASSSPGSYNEQFF

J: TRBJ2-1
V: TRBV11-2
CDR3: CASSLEGLAGASEQFF

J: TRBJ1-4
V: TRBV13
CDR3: CASSARSGSDREKLFF

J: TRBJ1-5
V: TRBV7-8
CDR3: CASSPDRGRKQPQHF

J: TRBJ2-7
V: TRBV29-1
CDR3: CSVGQGGAGGPYEQYF

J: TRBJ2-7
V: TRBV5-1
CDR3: CASSLLAGGPEQYF

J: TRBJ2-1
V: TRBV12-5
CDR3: CASGSPRILSGRGDNEQFF

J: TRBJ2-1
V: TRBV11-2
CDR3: CASSLAVGPYNEQFF

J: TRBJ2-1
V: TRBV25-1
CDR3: CASTPWTSGSYNEQFF

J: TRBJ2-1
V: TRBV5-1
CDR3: CASSSTGGNEQFF

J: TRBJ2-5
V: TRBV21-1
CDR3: CARIGDRVRHQQTQYF

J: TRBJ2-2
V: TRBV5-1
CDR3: CASSPWPGGELFF

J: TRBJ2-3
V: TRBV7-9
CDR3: CASSSEREKTDTQYF